One and the same sample provided the 27 T cell receptor beta chains below, sequenced in a study of blood T cell repertoires in COVID-19. Only in-frame clones appear in the TCRdb table, and some are missing; sequencing was by immunoSEQ multiplex PCR. Of 200,000 to 250,000 clones in the sample, 65% to 85% were seen once. The source material was peripheral blood. Receptors originate from a woman in her twenties or thirties with COVID-19, enrolled during active disease.

The chain uses TRBV5-1 and TRBJ1-6, with a possible D match to TRBD1 (6 bases). V was pared by 3 bases and J by 6 bases, with 13 bases between. The germline gives CDR1 SGHRS, CDR2 YFSETQ. The CDR3 is 15 amino acids. CDR3 in DNA: TGCGCCAGCAGCTCCCAGGGGCCCGGTAATTCACCCCTCCACTTT. This sequence encodes CASSSQGPGNSPLHF.

The V gene is TRBV7-9, the J gene TRBJ2-1, with 9 bases matching TRBD2. V lost 3 bases to trimming and J lost 8 bases; unmatched junction nucleotides: 5. This CDR3 has 14 amino acids. Germline V lookup: CDR1 SEHNR, CDR2 FQNEAQ (reference sequence). DNA of the CDR3: TGTGCCAGCAGCTTGTTTAGCGGGAGTGATGAGCAGTTCTTC. Translated, it gives CASSLFSGSDEQFF.

This clone appeared once. The V gene is TRBV3-1 (or the pseudogene TRBV3-2), the J gene TRBJ2-7; TRBD1 agrees at 8 bases. CDR1 is LGHDT and CDR2 is YNNKEL in the germline V gene (reference sequence). The CDR3 length is 17 residues. The V gene end was trimmed by 0 bases and the J gene end by 6 bases; junction bases not matched to a gene: 13. The CDR3 DNA reads TGTGCCAGCAGCCAAGAAATGCGAGACAGGGGTATCTCCGAGCAGTACTTC. Protein: CASSQEMRDRGISEQYF.

V gene TRBV11-3 combines with J gene TRBJ2-7, with TRBD1 matching 7 bases. This CDR3 is 13 amino acids long. With 5 bases clipped from V and 5 bases from J, the junction kept 6 bases outside the gene matches. Germline lookup yields CDR1 SGHNT and CDR2 YENEEA. This CDR3 reads CASSPDRDHEQYF. The CDR3 region has the DNA TGTGCCAGCAGCCCCGACAGGGACCACGAGCAGTACTTC.

The V call is TRBV19, the J call TRBJ2-1; D is undetermined. The CDR3 is made up of 13 amino acids. The germline CDR1 and CDR2 sequences are LNHDA and SQIVND (reference sequence). V was shortened by 5 bases and J by 0 bases, with 5 bases between the two germline ends. CDR3 residues: CASSPRSYNEQFF. DNA for the CDR3: TGTGCCAGTAGTCCCCGCTCCTACAATGAGCAGTTCTTC.

This chain connects TRBV7-3 to TRBJ2-7; 9 bases are a match to TRBD2. Germline lookup yields CDR1 SGHTA and CDR2 FQGTGA. CDR3 size: 15 residues. The J segment lost 2 bases and the V segment lost 5 bases, leaving 7 bases of the junction unmatched. As DNA, the CDR3 is TGTGCCAGCAGCCCCCAGGCGGGAGGGACCTACGAGCAGTACTTC. Its protein product is CASSPQAGGTYEQYF.

The chain couples TRBV9 to TRBJ2-5, with TRBD1 matching 10 bases. From germline, CDR1 is SGDLS and CDR2 YYNGEE. The ends lost 3 bases at V and 0 bases at J; junction bases unmatched: 5. The CDR3 is 16 amino acids. The CDR3 loop reads CASSAPGQGYQETQYF. CDR3 DNA sequence: TGTGCCAGCAGCGCTCCGGGACAGGGGTACCAAGAGACCCAGTACTTC. Full variable domain (rest looked up from reference TRBV9 and TRBJ2-5): DSGVTQTPKHLITATGQRVTLRCSPRSGDLSVYWYQQSLDQGLQFLIQYYNGEERAKGNILERFSAQQFPDLHSELNLSSLELGDSALYFCASSAPGQGYQETQYFGPGTRLLVL.

This chain uses TRBV6-2 or TRBV6-3 with TRBJ1-1, with TRBD1 matching over 9 bases. Looked up from germline, CDR1 is MNHEY and CDR2 is SVGEGT. V lost 3 bases to trimming and J lost 0 bases; unmatched junction nucleotides: 11. This CDR3 spans 18 amino acids. CDR3 DNA sequence: TGTGCCAGCAGTTATAAATCTGGGACAGGGCCTATGAACACTGAAGCTTTCTTT. Translated: CASSYKSGTGPMNTEAFF.

The V gene is TRBV7-2, the J gene TRBJ2-7; TRBD2 matches 7 bases. V lost 2 bases to trimming and J lost 2 bases; unmatched junction nucleotides: 3. The CDR3 runs to 14 residues. CDR1 is SGHTA and CDR2 is FQGNSA in the germline V gene. CDR3 in amino acids: CASSLSSGPYEQYF. The CDR3 bases are TGTGCCAGCAGCTTATCTAGCGGACCCTACGAGCAGTACTTC.

In its sample, this clone was seen once. The V call is TRBV6-5, the J call TRBJ2-1; 8 nucleotides match TRBD1. The J segment lost 7 bases and the V segment lost 4 bases, leaving 9 bases of the junction unmatched. This CDR3 has 15 amino acids. Germline CDR1 reads MNHEY; CDR2 reads SVGAGI. CDR3 sequence reads: CASSSAGGRKNEQFF. The CDR3 region has the DNA TGTGCCAGCAGTTCCGCAGGGGGCAGGAAAAATGAGCAGTTCTTC.

This rearrangement joins TRBV19 to TRBJ2-1, with 14 positions matching TRBD2. Trimming took 6 bases from V and 0 from J; bases not matched to a gene: 10. This CDR3 is 19 amino acids long. Germline CDR1 reads LNHDA; CDR2 reads SQIVND (reference sequence). CDR3 DNA: TGTGCCAGTAGCCTCGGACTAGCGGGAGGCCTCGGCTCCTACAATGAGCAGTTCTTC. Translated: CASSLGLAGGLGSYNEQFF.

This clone was seen just once. The rearrangement joins TRBV5-4 to TRBJ2-5; TRBD1 is a possible D gene (8 bases). The CDR3 is 14 amino acids. V lost 3 bases, J lost 4 bases, and 13 bases lay in between. Germline-derived CDR1 and CDR2 are SGHNT and YYREEE (reference sequence). DNA of the CDR3: TGTGCCAGCAGCTCAAACAGGGGGGGAGAGACCCAGTACTTC. It translates to CASSSNRGGETQYF. Combining the CDR3 with reference TRBV5-4 and TRBJ2-5 gives the whole variable domain ETGVTQSPTHLIKTRGQQVTLRCSSQSGHNTVSWYQQALGQGPQFIFQYYREEENGRGNFPPRFSGLQFPNYSSELNVNALELDDSALYLCASSSNRGGETQYFGPGTRLLVL.

The chain couples TRBV9 to TRBJ1-2; D might be TRBD1 (5 bases). Germline assignment: CDR1 SGDLS and CDR2 YYNGEE. V was clipped by 4 bases and J by 7 bases, with 26 bases between them. This CDR3 has 17 residues. CDR3 nucleotide sequence: TGTGCCAGCAGCCAGGGAGGGACCCCCCGCGTCCGATCTGGCTACACCTTC. The encoded protein is CASSQGGTPRVRSGYTF. The complete variable domain, with remaining parts taken from reference TRBV9 and TRBJ1-2, reads DSGVTQTPKHLITATGQRVTLRCSPRSGDLSVYWYQQSLDQGLQFLIQYYNGEERAKGNILERFSAQQFPDLHSELNLSSLELGDSALYFCASSQGGTPRVRSGYTFGSGTRLTVV.

This clone occurred a few times. This chain connects TRBV19 to TRBJ1-5; 7 nucleotides align to TRBD1. Germline loops: CDR1 LNHDA, CDR2 SQIVND (reference sequence). CDR3 length: 17 residues. V gave up 5 bases and J gave up 3 bases; unmatched junction bases: 13. This chain's CDR3 is CASSPRGVRGDNQPQHF. For the CDR3, the DNA is TGTGCCAGTAGTCCCAGGGGGGTCCGTGGTGACAATCAGCCCCAGCATTTT.

The V and J genes are TRBV9 and TRBJ1-1; D may be TRBD1 (5 bases). Trimming shortened V by 7 bases and J by 1 base, and 17 bases separated the two germline ends. CDR3 length: 15 amino acids. Germline V gene lookup returns CDR1 SGDLS and CDR2 YYNGEE. CDR3: CASGLGGGRNTEAFF. Written as DNA, the CDR3 is TGTGCCAGCGGGCTCGGGGGAGGGAGGAACACTGAAGCTTTCTTT.

V and J are TRBV28 and TRBJ2-2; no clear D. Germline V CDR1 and CDR2: MDHEN, SYDVKM. Deletions cut 10 bases from V and 4 bases from J, with 13 bases between. This CDR3 is built from 13 residues. The CDR3 loop is CATEQSGTGELFF. In DNA form, the CDR3 reads TGTGCCACCGAGCAGTCAGGCACCGGGGAGCTGTTTTTT.

The rearrangement links TRBV2 to TRBJ1-4; D remains unclear. Trimming removed 8 bases at V and 0 bases at J, with 31 bases between. Germline-derived CDR1 and CDR2 are SNHLY and FYNNEI. This CDR3 region has 21 residues. CDR3 protein: CASYQPIPASRVSATNEKLFF. DNA for the CDR3: TGTGCCAGCTACCAACCTATTCCCGCAAGTAGAGTCTCGGCAACTAATGAAAAACTGTTTTTT.

CDR3 sequence (DNA): TGTGCCAGCAGCGTCGGACTAGCGGGAGAGCGGGGGGATACGCAGTATTTT. Amino acid sequence: CASSVGLAGERGDTQYF. This chain links TRBV9 with TRBJ2-3; 13 positions match TRBD2. The J segment lost 6 bases and the V segment lost 2 bases, leaving 9 bases of the junction unmatched. The CDR3 contains 17 residues. Germline V gene lookup returns CDR1 SGDLS and CDR2 YYNGEE.

This chain joins TRBV13 and TRBJ1-4, with 7 bases that match TRBD1. There are 13 residues in the CDR3. Germline V gene data show CDR1 as PRHDT and CDR2 as FYEKMQ (reference sequence). J was trimmed by 8 bases and V by 5 bases; bases with no gene match: 5. The CDR3 loop is CASSQGDSEKLFF. CDR3 nucleotide sequence: TGTGCCAGCAGCCAGGGGGACAGCGAAAAACTGTTTTTT.

The genes are TRBV3-1 (or the pseudogene TRBV3-2) and TRBJ1-5; D gene unclear. The V end was cut by 1 base, the J end by 0 bases, with 13 bases between. The CDR3 has 17 residues. CDR1 LGHDT and CDR2 YNNKEL come from the germline V gene (reference sequence). Written as DNA, the CDR3 is TGTGCCAGCAGCCAAGTGGGCGAAAATGGTAGCAATCAGCCCCAGCATTTT. This codes for CASSQVGENGSNQPQHF.

The chain uses TRBV7-2 and TRBJ1-2; D is undetermined. Trimming pared 1 base from V and 4 bases from J, leaving 4 bases between. The CDR3 spans 12 residues. From germline, CDR1 is SGHTA and CDR2 FQGNSA. CDR3 coding DNA: TGTGCCAGCAGCTTAGACACCTATGGCTACACCTTC. Encoded protein: CASSLDTYGYTF.

V is TRBV4-1 and J is TRBJ2-1; 8 nucleotides agree with TRBD2. The germline CDR1 and CDR2 sequences are MGHRA and YSYEKL. V gave up 4 bases and J gave up 1 base; unmatched junction bases: 6. The CDR3 is made up of 16 amino acids. Here the CDR3 reads CASSPLAGVSYNEQFF. The DNA for the CDR3 is TGCGCCAGCAGCCCGCTAGCGGGTGTTTCCTACAATGAGCAGTTCTTC.

The chain combines TRBV9 with TRBJ1-4; TRBD1 aligns across 7 bases. This CDR3 has 14 amino acids. Germline CDR1 and CDR2: SGDLS and YYNGEE. The trim removed 4 bases at V and 7 bases at J, leaving 7 bases unmatched. CDR3 nucleotides: TGTGCCAGCAGCCCAGGGGACAGTGGTGAAAAACTGTTTTTT. Translated: CASSPGDSGEKLFF.

The table lists this clone with a few counts. This chain links TRBV9 with TRBJ2-7, with D possibly TRBD1 on 5 matching bases. The V end lost 5 bases, the J end lost 4 bases, and 16 bases lay between the germline ends. CDR1 SGDLS and CDR2 YYNGEE come from the germline V gene. This CDR3 has 14 amino acids. The CDR3 here is CASSRRGQGYEQYF. The CDR3 nucleotides are TGTGCCAGCAGTCGTAGGGGTCAGGGATACGAGCAGTACTTC.

The V gene is TRBV6-5, the J gene TRBJ2-4; 8 nucleotides line up with TRBD1. This CDR3 region has 14 residues. J gave up 8 bases and V 6 bases, and 9 bases lay outside the gene matches. Germline V gene data show CDR1 as MNHEY and CDR2 as SVGAGI. The CDR3 region is CASSRTGNLDIQYF. CDR3 sequence (DNA): TGTGCCAGCAGCCGGACAGGGAATCTTGACATTCAGTACTTC.

The J gene is TRBJ1-6, the V gene TRBV5-4; TRBD1 matches 7 bases. The CDR3 covers 16 residues. The J segment lost 8 bases and the V segment lost 4 bases, leaving 12 bases of the junction unmatched. CDR1 and CDR2 (germline): SGHNT, YYREEE (reference sequence). The DNA for the CDR3 is TGTGCCAGCAGCCATGTAAGAGGGGGCGTCGATTCACCCCTCCACTTT. Translating gives CASSHVRGGVDSPLHF.

The chain joins TRBV11-2 to TRBJ2-1; D is uncertain. Looked up from germline, CDR1 is SGHAT and CDR2 is FQNNGV. V dropped 2 bases and J dropped 7 bases, with 15 bases sitting between them. CDR3 size: 15 residues. The CDR3 region is CASSLSASAWNEQFF. In nucleotides, the CDR3 is TGTGCCAGCAGCTTATCCGCGTCTGCGTGGAATGAGCAGTTCTTC. The complete variable domain, with remaining parts taken from reference TRBV11-2 and TRBJ2-1, reads EAGVAQSPRYKIIEKRQSVAFWCNPISGHATLYWYQQILGQGPKLLIQFQNNGVVDDSQLPKDRFSAERLKGVDSTLKIQPAKLEDSAVYLCASSLSASAWNEQFFGPGTRLTVL.